The 9 T cell receptor beta chains below all came from one sample that was sequenced in a study of T cell responses to AZD1222 COVID-19 vaccine. Sequencing was performed with immunoSEQ multiplex PCR; in TCRdb, only in-frame clones are kept and a portion is missing. The profile shows 120,000 or so clones, approximately 86% of them singletons. The sample was peripheral blood, taken 28 days after the second AZD1222 dose. The receptor source for this set is an adult who received the AZD1222 COVID-19 vaccine.

This chain uses TRBV19 with TRBJ1-2; D gene uncertain. The germline gives CDR1 LNHDA, CDR2 SQIVND (reference sequence). V lost 4 bases to trimming and J lost 4 bases, with 13 bases between them. This CDR3 contains 14 residues. CDR3: CASSKVAEVYGYTF. The CDR3 DNA is TGTGCCAGTAGTAAAGTAGCGGAAGTCTATGGCTACACCTTC. The variable domain in full, completed from reference TRBV19 and TRBJ1-2, reads DGGITQSPKYLFRKEGQNVTLSCEQNLNHDAMYWYRQDPGQGLRLIYYSQIVNDFQKGDIAEGYSVSREKKESFPLTVTSAQKNPTAFYLCASSKVAEVYGYTFGSGTRLTVV.

Here the CDR3 reads CASSFGQNQPQHF. The CDR3 region has the DNA TGTGCCAGCAGCTTTGGGCAGAATCAGCCCCAGCATTTT. The chain links TRBV7-8 to TRBJ1-5; no definite D call. Germline V gene lookup returns CDR1 SGHVS and CDR2 FQNEAQ. V was shortened by 3 bases and J by 4 bases, with 7 bases between the two germline ends. This CDR3 is 13 amino acids long.

The chain joins TRBV10-3 to TRBJ1-4, with TRBD1 as a possible D gene (6 bases). This CDR3 has 12 amino acids. The V end lost 3 bases, the J end lost 15 bases, and 14 bases lay between the germline ends. CDR1 and CDR2 from the germline V gene are ENHRY and SYGVKD. CDR3 sequence reads: CAISEQQGILFF. The CDR3 region has the DNA TGTGCCATCAGTGAACAACAGGGTATTTTGTTTTTT.

The chain joins TRBV7-9 to TRBJ2-7; TRBD1 might be the D (5 bases). There are 13 residues in the CDR3. CDR1 SEHNR and CDR2 FQNEAQ come from the germline V gene (reference sequence). V gave up 2 bases and J gave up 6 bases, with 11 bases separating them. The CDR3 protein is CASSLQGFFEQYF. The CDR3 DNA reads as TGTGCCAGCAGCTTACAGGGTTTTTTCGAGCAGTACTTC.

This chain's CDR3 is CASVAGVGRETQYF. Here the CDR3 DNA reads TGTGCCAGCGTGGCCGGGGTGGGGCGGGAGACCCAGTACTTC. This chain links TRBV2 with TRBJ2-5, with D perhaps assigned TRBD1 or TRBD2 (5 bases each). Germline V lookup: CDR1 SNHLY, CDR2 FYNNEI. The CDR3 length is 14 residues. V shed 8 bases and J shed 5 bases, with 18 bases lying between them.

The chain combines TRBV7-9 with TRBJ2-2; TRBD1 aligns across 9 bases. The germline gives CDR1 SEHNR, CDR2 FQNEAQ (reference sequence). The CDR3 is 16 amino acids. Trimming removed 5 bases from V and 6 bases from J; junction bases left unmatched: 10. The CDR3 DNA reads TGTGCCAGCAGCACAACCGGGACAGGGTCGGCCGGGGAGCTGTTTTTT. Protein: CASSTTGTGSAGELFF.

The CDR3 protein is CASRQTETDTQYF. CDR3 nucleotides: TGTGCCAGCAGACAGACAGAGACAGATACGCAGTATTTT. This chain connects TRBV12-3 or TRBV12-4 to TRBJ2-3; perhaps TRBD1 as D (5 bases). The CDR3 consists of 13 residues. V was cut by 6 bases and J by 3 bases, with 10 bases left in between.

The chain has TRBV5-7 and TRBJ1-5; TRBD1 might be the D (5 bases). TRBV5-7 is treated as an ORF (open reading frame) with a function not yet certain. The CDR3 is made up of 13 amino acids. The germline V and J ends were trimmed by 0 bases and 6 bases, with 7 bases remaining between them. The CDR3 DNA reads as TGTGCCAGCAGCTTGGGGGGCGGTCAGCCCCAGCATTTT. Translating gives CASSLGGGQPQHF.

The gene calls are TRBV28 and TRBJ1-2; unclear D gene. The germline gives CDR1 MDHEN, CDR2 SYDVKM. Trimming removed 2 bases from V and 4 bases from J, with 11 bases in between. The CDR3 is 14 amino acids. The CDR3 bases are TGTGCCAGCAGTTTAAGGGAATTGGGCTATGGCTACACCTTC. As protein: CASSLRELGYGYTF.